Below are 31 T cell receptor beta chains sequenced from a single sample in a study of cytomegalovirus exposure and HLA in healthy donors (dated by TCRdb to 2015 to 2018). The method behind the library was the immunoSEQ multiplex PCR assay. For the multiplex PCR, a mixture combining 60 forward primers for TCR Vbeta segments and 13 reverse primers for TCR Jbeta segments was used. TCRdb stores this immuneACCESS table with in-frame sequences only. Part of the clones is absent; in the studies checked, under half of the shortfall reflects unresolved V genes, and no reason is known for the rest. The table for this sample lists 50,000 to 65,000 clones; roughly 85% of them were counted only once. The ten top clones hold under 3.5% of the sample. Sequencing was performed on PBMCs. These receptors all stem from a woman between 18 and 29 years old in good health and CMV-seronegative.

The rearrangement joins TRBV30 to TRBJ1-1, with unresolved D. This CDR3 comprises 12 residues. Trimming cost V 0 bases and J 8 bases, with 10 bases left between them. Germline lookup yields CDR1 GTSNPN and CDR2 SVGIG (reference sequence). The CDR3 DNA reads as TGTGCCTGGAGTGTAGCGGGTCAGGAAGCTTTCTTT. It encodes CAWSVAGQEAFF. Full variable domain (rest looked up from reference TRBV30 and TRBJ1-1): SQTIHQWPATLVQPVGSPLSLECTVEGTSNPNLYWYRQAAGRGLQLLFYSVGIGQISSEVPQNLSASRPQDRQFILSSKKLLLSDSGFYLCAWSVAGQEAFFGQGTRLTVV.

V usage is TRBV27 and J usage is TRBJ2-5; the match to TRBD2 covers 15 bases. Germline V gene data show CDR1 as MNHEY and CDR2 as SMNVEV (reference sequence). The CDR3 has 16 amino acids. With 4 bases clipped from V and 4 bases from J, the junction kept 4 bases outside the gene matches. CDR3 nucleotides: TGTGCCAGCAGTTGGGGGACTAGCGGGGGGCGAGAGACCCAGTACTTC. The encoded protein is CASSWGTSGGRETQYF.

The chain carries TRBV19 and TRBJ1-1, with 8 positions matching TRBD1. With V trimmed by 10 bases and J by 5 bases, 12 bases remained unmatched. Germline V lookup: CDR1 LNHDA, CDR2 SQIVND (reference sequence). The CDR3 runs 14 residues. CDR3 residues: CATNPRQGKTEAFF. The CDR3 coding sequence is TGTGCCACCAATCCTCGACAGGGGAAGACTGAAGCTTTCTTT.

This clone was detected only once. The rearrangement uses TRBV5-1 and TRBJ1-1; maybe TRBD1 (5 bases). Germline lookup yields CDR1 SGHRS and CDR2 YFSETQ. Trimming removed 0 bases at V and 7 bases at J, with 10 bases between. The CDR3 sequence is 13 residues long. This chain's CDR3 is CASSLEGAGEAFF. The CDR3 bases are TGCGCCAGCAGCTTGGAAGGGGCAGGTGAAGCTTTCTTT.

The V and J genes are TRBV18 and TRBJ1-2; D is uncertain. V lost 3 bases to trimming and J lost 3 bases, with 5 bases between them. The germline gives CDR1 KGHSH, CDR2 LQKENI. The CDR3 is 12 amino acids. The CDR3 region is CASSPGDYGYTF. CDR3 bases: TGTGCCAGCTCACCCGGGGACTATGGCTACACCTTC.

The chain is built from TRBV19 and TRBJ1-1; possibly TRBD1 for D (5 bases). Germline lookup yields CDR1 LNHDA and CDR2 SQIVND (reference sequence). The CDR3 runs to 13 residues. The V gene lost 6 bases and the J gene lost 2 bases, with 10 bases spanning the gap. This chain's CDR3 is CASSLTVNTEAFF. CDR3 sequence (DNA): TGTGCCAGTAGCCTGACAGTTAACACTGAAGCTTTCTTT.

The genes are TRBV11-2 and TRBJ2-7; 10 nucleotides match TRBD1. CDR1 is SGHAT and CDR2 is FQNNGV in the germline V gene. The CDR3 contains 15 residues. The J segment lost 3 bases and the V segment lost 4 bases, leaving 6 bases of the junction unmatched. The CDR3, as DNA: TGTGCCAGCAGCTCGGGACAGGGGCCAAACTACGAGCAGTACTTC. This gives the protein CASSSGQGPNYEQYF. Supplemented by reference TRBV11-2 and TRBJ2-7, the full variable domain reads EAGVAQSPRYKIIEKRQSVAFWCNPISGHATLYWYQQILGQGPKLLIQFQNNGVVDDSQLPKDRFSAERLKGVDSTLKIQPAKLEDSAVYLCASSSGQGPNYEQYFGPGTRLTVT.

The chain carries TRBV4-1 and TRBJ1-3, with 7 bases fitting TRBD1. Trimming removed 1 base from V and 3 bases from J; junction bases left unmatched: 6. Germline V CDR1 and CDR2: MGHRA, YSYEKL. The CDR3 loop spans 16 amino acids. The CDR3 spells CASSQATGSGGNTIYF. The CDR3 DNA follows: TGCGCCAGCAGCCAAGCGACAGGGTCCGGTGGAAACACCATATATTTT.

The CDR3 DNA reads TGTGCCAGTAGTATCCCCGGATGGCCGGGGGGCTACACCTTC. Its translation: CASSIPGWPGGYTF. This chain joins TRBV19 and TRBJ1-2, with unresolved D. The CDR3 sequence is 14 residues long. Looked up from germline, CDR1 is LNHDA and CDR2 is SQIVND (reference sequence). V gave up 3 bases and J gave up 8 bases, with 16 bases separating them.

This chain uses TRBV5-5 with TRBJ2-7; TRBD1 agrees at 9 bases. Germline CDR1 SGHKS, CDR2 YYEKEE (reference sequence). The CDR3 runs to 20 residues. V lost 1 base and J lost 0; bases outside the gene matches: 17. Here the CDR3 reads CASSLRTPAGQGPFSYEQYF. The CDR3 DNA reads as TGTGCCAGCAGCTTGAGAACCCCGGCGGGACAGGGTCCCTTCTCCTACGAGCAGTACTTC.

In its sample, this clone was seen a few times. The rearrangement links TRBV27 to TRBJ2-1, with 10 nucleotides matching TRBD2. The CDR3 is made up of 15 amino acids. J gave up 3 bases and V 3 bases, and 2 bases lay outside the gene matches. Germline-derived CDR1 and CDR2 are MNHEY and SMNVEV (reference sequence). The CDR3 bases are TGTGCCAGCAGTTTGGAGCGGGAGGGCTACAATGAGCAGTTCTTC. Encoded protein: CASSLEREGYNEQFF.

The chain employs TRBV5-1 and TRBJ1-1; D may be TRBD1 (6 bases). Germline CDR1 SGHRS, CDR2 YFSETQ. V was shortened by 4 bases and J by 5 bases, with 12 bases between the two germline ends. The CDR3 is 13 amino acids. CDR3 in amino acids: CASSLDRGTEAFF. In nucleotides, the CDR3 is TGCGCCAGCAGCCTGGACAGAGGGACTGAAGCTTTCTTT. The variable domain in full, with the rest retrieved from reference TRBV5-1 and TRBJ1-1, is KAGVTQTPRYLIKTRGQQVTLSCSPISGHRSVSWYQQTPGQGLQFLFEYFSETQRNKGNFPGRFSGRQFSNSRSEMNVSTLELGDSALYLCASSLDRGTEAFFGQGTRLTVV.

The chain recombines TRBV5-1 with TRBJ2-7; 8 positions match TRBD1. CDR1 and CDR2 (germline): SGHRS, YFSETQ. This CDR3 spans 14 amino acids. The trim removed 5 bases at V and 4 bases at J, leaving 8 bases unmatched. CDR3 in amino acids: CASRLTGARYEQYF. The CDR3, as DNA: TGCGCCAGCAGACTGACAGGGGCTCGGTACGAGCAGTACTTC.

The chain carries TRBV9 and TRBJ1-1; the D gene is possibly TRBD1 (5 bases). Germline lookup yields CDR1 SGDLS and CDR2 YYNGEE. This CDR3 has 15 residues. V shed 4 bases and J shed 1 base, with 14 bases lying between them. CDR3 bases: TGTGCCAGCAGCTCCATGGGGGGTGGGAACACTGAAGCTTTCTTT. Translated, it gives CASSSMGGGNTEAFF.

The chain has TRBV6-1 and TRBJ1-6, with 10 bases lining up with TRBD1. Per germline, CDR1 MNHNS and CDR2 SASEGT. This CDR3 spans 17 amino acids. The J segment lost 9 bases and the V segment lost 2 bases, leaving 10 bases of the junction unmatched. This chain's CDR3 is CASSEYHPGQGGSPLHF. As DNA, the CDR3 is TGTGCCAGCAGTGAATACCACCCCGGACAGGGGGGTTCACCCCTCCACTTT.

CDR3 sequence reads: CASNPGGTEAFF. Written as DNA, the CDR3 is TGTGCCAGCAACCCAGGGGGCACTGAAGCTTTCTTT. The gene calls are TRBV7-9 and TRBJ1-1, with 7 bases lining up with TRBD1. V lost 7 bases, J lost 4 bases, and 3 bases stayed unmatched. Germline-derived CDR1 and CDR2 are SEHNR and FQNEAQ (reference sequence). The CDR3 has 12 residues.

The J gene is TRBJ2-3, the V gene TRBV18, with TRBD2 matching 13 bases. The CDR3 has 16 amino acids. Germline CDR1 and CDR2: KGHSH and LQKENI. This CDR3 is CSGTSGMGLLGTTQYF. The CDR3 region has the DNA TGTTCCGGGACTAGCGGGATGGGGCTCCTCGGGACTACGCAGTATTTT.

The sample holds a few counts of this clone. The rearrangement joins TRBV5-1 to TRBJ1-6; 9 bases match TRBD1. Trimming took 4 bases from V and 5 from J; bases not matched to a gene: 4. This CDR3 is built from 15 residues. Germline-derived CDR1 and CDR2 are SGHRS and YFSETQ. CDR3 DNA sequence: TGCGCCAGCAGCCAAGGACAGGGGAATAATTCACCCCTCCACTTT. Translating it yields CASSQGQGNNSPLHF.

The chain has TRBV5-1 and TRBJ1-4, with 7 nucleotides matching TRBD1. V lost 3 bases, J lost 0 bases, and 5 bases stayed unmatched. The CDR3 runs to 16 residues. Germline-derived CDR1 and CDR2 are SGHRS and YFSETQ. CDR3 nucleotide sequence: TGCGCCAGCAGCTCCACGGGACAGCCAACTAATGAAAAACTGTTTTTT. Its translation: CASSSTGQPTNEKLFF.

The rearrangement joins TRBV27 to TRBJ2-1, with 7 bases matching TRBD2. V shed 7 bases and J 7 bases; nucleotides not matched to a gene: 16. The germline CDR1 and CDR2 sequences are MNHEY and SMNVEV (reference sequence). This CDR3 region has 16 residues. In nucleotides, the CDR3 is TGTGCCAGCACCGATACCTGGGCTAGCGGACTGAATGAGCAGTTCTTC. It is translated as CASTDTWASGLNEQFF.

The gene calls are TRBV10-3 and TRBJ1-5, with 7 positions matching TRBD1. CDR1 ENHRY and CDR2 SYGVKD come from the germline V gene. The CDR3 covers 13 residues. After removal of 4 bases from V and 5 bases from J, the junction contained 2 bases not matched to a gene. The CDR3 nucleotides are TGTGCCATCAGTGCTCAGGGGGATCAGCCCCAGCATTTT. Amino acid sequence: CAISAQGDQPQHF.

The chain combines TRBV5-4 with TRBJ2-7; 7 nucleotides agree with TRBD1. Germline V CDR1 and CDR2: SGHNT, YYREEE (reference sequence). V lost 3 bases, J lost 5 bases, and 11 bases stayed unmatched. This CDR3 is built from 15 residues. DNA for the CDR3: TGTGCCAGCAGCTCCTTTCAACAGGGGCCCGACGAGCAGTACTTC. Translation: CASSSFQQGPDEQYF.

This clone is a singleton in its sample. V usage is TRBV6-5 and J usage is TRBJ1-2; unclear D gene. Trimming left V 4 bases short and J 4 bases short, with 10 bases between. Looked up from germline, CDR1 is MNHEY and CDR2 is SVGAGI. The CDR3 is 13 residues long. CDR3 bases: TGTGCCAGCAGTTCCGGACTTTCCTATGGCTACACCTTC. The encoded protein is CASSSGLSYGYTF.

This clone was seen more than once but under ten times. The gene calls are TRBV30 and TRBJ2-7; 11 bases map to TRBD1. CDR1 and CDR2 (germline): GTSNPN, SVGIG (reference sequence). The V segment lost 1 base and the J segment 6 bases; nucleotides outside the gene matches: 5. This CDR3 has 14 residues. Written as DNA, the CDR3 is TGTGCCTGGAGTGCGGGACAGGGGGTCCGCGAGCAGTACTTC. Amino acids: CAWSAGQGVREQYF.

This chain connects TRBV19 to TRBJ1-1, with a tentative D call TRBD1 (6 bases). Per the germline V gene, CDR1 is LNHDA and CDR2 is SQIVND (reference sequence). The CDR3 is 15 residues long. Trimming took 1 base from V and 2 from J, leaving 11 bases between them. The CDR3 DNA reads TGTGCCAGTAGTATAGCTCGGGGGGCTAACACTGAAGCTTTCTTT. Protein: CASSIARGANTEAFF.

The gene calls are TRBV28 and TRBJ1-3; D gene ambiguous. Trimming took off 4 bases at V and 0 bases at J, with 13 bases between the two ends. CDR1 is MDHEN, CDR2 SYDVKM, per germline. The CDR3 loop spans 16 amino acids. CDR3 region: CASSSNWRDSGNTIYF. CDR3 sequence (DNA): TGTGCCAGCAGTTCAAATTGGCGGGACTCTGGAAACACCATATATTTT.

The chain employs TRBV6-6 and TRBJ2-3; 10 nucleotides agree with TRBD1. J lost 5 bases, V lost 6 bases, and 11 bases had no gene match. The CDR3 length is 16 residues. Germline loops: CDR1 MNHNY, CDR2 SVGAGI (reference sequence). CDR3 sequence reads: CASSDPTGGVGDTQYF. DNA for the CDR3: TGTGCCAGCAGCGACCCGACAGGGGGCGTGGGAGATACGCAGTATTTT.

The V call is TRBV9, the J call TRBJ2-7; perhaps TRBD1 as D (6 bases). Germline CDR1 SGDLS, CDR2 YYNGEE. The CDR3 runs to 14 residues. Trimming took 6 bases from V and 2 from J, leaving 15 bases between them. The CDR3 loop is CASNPTGLAYEQYF. The DNA for the CDR3 is TGTGCCAGCAACCCAACAGGGCTAGCCTACGAGCAGTACTTC. The full variable domain, rest sourced from reference TRBV9 and TRBJ2-7, is DSGVTQTPKHLITATGQRVTLRCSPRSGDLSVYWYQQSLDQGLQFLIQYYNGEERAKGNILERFSAQQFPDLHSELNLSSLELGDSALYFCASNPTGLAYEQYFGPGTRLTVT.

The rearrangement uses TRBV11-3 and TRBJ2-3; D might be TRBD2 (6 bases). The CDR3 is made up of 17 amino acids. V lost 5 bases to trimming and J lost 1 base, with 19 bases between them. Germline V CDR1 and CDR2: SGHNT, YENEEA. DNA of the CDR3: TGTGCCAGCAGCCGCTACCGCGGGGCGGTCGGCACAGATACGCAGTATTTT. It specifies CASSRYRGAVGTDTQYF.

The CDR3 DNA is TGTGCCAGCAGCTTAGTGAGACTAGCGGTCTACAATGAGCAGTTCTTC. Residues: CASSLVRLAVYNEQFF. The J gene is TRBJ2-1, the V gene TRBV7-2; 9 nucleotides line up with TRBD2. The CDR3 length is 16 residues. Germline CDR1 is SGHTA and CDR2 is FQGNSA. Trimming removed 1 base from V and 3 bases from J; junction bases left unmatched: 4.

The chain recombines TRBV19 with TRBJ1-2; 8 bases agree with TRBD1. The length of the CDR3 is 15 residues. Germline V gene data show CDR1 as LNHDA and CDR2 as SQIVND (reference sequence). V shed 4 bases and J 0 bases; nucleotides not matched to a gene: 4. The CDR3, as DNA: TGTGCCAGTAGTACATGGACAGGGACTAACTATGGCTACACCTTC. This encodes CASSTWTGTNYGYTF.